This T cell receptor (beta chain) was captured by sequencing in a study of shared clonotypes between healthy human individuals. Study details: A couple of female and a few male donors aged 18 to 49 were enrolled.

Only CD45RO-negative cells positively selected for CCR7 counted as naive CD8 cells, so terminally differentiated effector memory CD45RA+ cells were excluded. TCRdb keeps only in-frame clones here, not all; method: immunoSEQ multiplex PCR. The sample includes 2 million to 2.5 million clones, about 95% of them seen just once. Study-wide results and limits: In having few donors, the study represented limited genetic and exposure-history diversity. Non-shared clonotypes were found to have lower generation probabilities than the clonotypes that were shared by all four of the sorted-subset donors.

To note about this clone: What it recognizes is unknown.

V was shortened by 0 bases and J by 6 bases, with 12 bases between the two germline ends. Per the germline V gene, CDR1 is SGHAT and CDR2 is FQNNGV. This CDR3 has 14 amino acids. Sequences were obtained from naive CD8+ T cells sorted from blood. V is TRBV11-2 and J is TRBJ2-7; D might be TRBD2 (5 bases). The clonotype comes from a man aged 18 to 30 in good health. CDR3 sequence: CASSLELDRSEQYF. The DNA of the CDR3 is TGTGCCAGCAGCTTAGAACTAGACCGAAGCGAGCAGTACTTC.